This TCR beta chain originates from a study of blood T cells in healthy people across ages. A second PCR of about 7 to 11 cycles used a sample-barcoded 5' primer and a J-beta primer mix. Each CDR3 protein gets one entry after TCRdb re-called the 5' RACE reads with MiXCR. The table has 450,000 to 650,000 distinct CDR3 sequences, less than 25% seen once. Trimming took off 2 bases at V and 4 bases at J, with 11 bases between the two ends. Looked up from germline, CDR1 is MNHEY and CDR2 is SVGAGI. The CDR3 spans 15 residues. Details on this clonotype: The target antigen is unknown.

Study-level points and caveats: Fewer expanded clones and more diversity marked long-lived versus aged donors.

The same specimen was also included in a second study, on T cells of mothers and their children. That source adds: Related mother-child pairs showed slightly, non-significantly higher overlap than unrelated pairs.

J is TRBJ2-2 and V is TRBV6-5, with D perhaps matching TRBD1 (5 bases). What was sequenced was blood. The clonotype originates from a boy between 10 and 17 years old in good health. Here the CDR3 DNA reads TGTGCCAGCAGTTACCTGGGGCCCGGCACCGGGGAGCTGTTTTTT. This translates into CASSYLGPGTGELFF.